Presented here are 20 T cell receptor beta chains from one specimen sequenced in a study of shared clonotypes between healthy human individuals (dated by TCRdb to 2018 to 2021). The library was generated by the immunoSEQ multiplex PCR assay. Drawn from immuneACCESS, this table holds only the in-frame rearrangements with V and J called that TCRdb kept. Clones are partly lost; checked studies trace under half to an unresolved V gene and leave the rest unexplained. The sample profile shows about 2.2 million clones; over 85% of them were found once. Jointly, the top ten make up under 2% of the sample. CD8 naive samples were obtained by positive selection for CCR7 among CD45RO-negative cells, yielding a CD45RA+CCR7+ population from which TemRA cells were excluded. The specimen sequenced was naive CD8+ T cells from PBMCs. Sample cell subset or site, as interpreted from the label and publication: CD45RA+CCR7+. These receptors all stem from a man aged 18 to 29 in good health. Some clones in this sample may be carry-over from other donors' samples.

The rearrangement uses TRBV4-3 and TRBJ2-3; D possibly corresponds to TRBD1 (6 bases). The CDR3 runs to 16 residues. Germline values: CDR1 LGHNA, CDR2 YSLEER. V shed 1 base and J shed 0 bases, with 11 bases lying between them. CDR3 DNA sequence: TGCGCCAGCAGCCAAGGACTGCAGGGGAGCACAGATACGCAGTATTTT. Amino acid sequence: CASSQGLQGSTDTQYF.

A note on this clone: Other DNA sequences in the same sample also yield this CDR3. V and J are TRBV27 and TRBJ2-7; 10 bases line up with TRBD2. Trimming cost V 0 bases and J 5 bases; bases outside gene matches: 1. Germline loops: CDR1 MNHEY, CDR2 SMNVEV (reference sequence). The CDR3 has 14 residues. This CDR3 reads CASSLSLAGDEQYF. In DNA form, the CDR3 reads TGTGCCAGCAGTTTATCTCTAGCGGGGGACGAGCAGTACTTC.

This clone appeared once. The chain carries TRBV7-8 and TRBJ1-1; D gene uncertain. V gave up 0 bases and J gave up 1 base, with 9 bases separating them. The CDR3 length is 15 residues. CDR1 is SGHVS, CDR2 FQNEAQ, per germline. The CDR3 DNA sequence: TGTGCCAGCAGCTTAGCAGAGGGATCGAACACTGAAGCTTTCTTT. Its protein product is CASSLAEGSNTEAFF.

Written as DNA, the CDR3 is TGCGCCAGCAGCCAACCCCGGGACAGGTATAATCAGCCCCAGCATTTT. Encoded protein: CASSQPRDRYNQPQHF. The rearrangement links TRBV4-1 to TRBJ1-5; 8 bases match TRBD1. V gave up 2 bases and J gave up 4 bases; unmatched junction bases: 7. CDR3 length: 16 residues. Germline CDR1 reads MGHRA; CDR2 reads YSYEKL.

About this clone itself: This CDR3 is also generated by other DNA sequences in the sample. This rearrangement joins TRBV29-1 to TRBJ1-2, with D unresolved. This CDR3 region has 11 residues. CDR1 and CDR2 from the germline V gene are SQVTM and ANQGSEA. Trimming shortened V by 1 base and J by 3 bases, and 3 bases separated the two germline ends. DNA for the CDR3: TGCAGCGTTGAAGCTTACTATGGCTACACCTTC. Translated: CSVEAYYGYTF.

About this clone itself: In the same sample, other DNA sequences code for this CDR3. The chain uses TRBV27 and TRBJ2-7, with D unresolved. Germline CDR1 reads MNHEY; CDR2 reads SMNVEV (reference sequence). This CDR3 contains 12 residues. V lost 4 bases, J lost 4 bases, and 8 bases lay in between. The CDR3 bases are TGTGCCAGCAGTTCGTCCACGTACGAGCAGTACTTC. This codes for CASSSSTYEQYF.

On this clone itself: Additional DNA sequences in this sample encode the identical CDR3. This rearrangement joins TRBV19 to TRBJ2-1; TRBD2 matches 10 bases. The germline V gene has CDR1 LNHDA and CDR2 SQIVND (reference sequence). Germline trimming cut 5 bases from V and 3 bases from J; bases unmatched to any gene: 4. This CDR3 region has 15 residues. The CDR3 DNA sequence: TGTGCCAGTAGTCCTATAGCGGGGGGCTACAATGAGCAGTTCTTC. Protein sequence: CASSPIAGGYNEQFF.

The chain employs TRBV2 and TRBJ2-7; TRBD2 matches 8 bases. Losses at the gene ends were 8 bases for V and 0 bases for J; bases not matched to a gene: 6. CDR3 length equals 14 residues. Germline V CDR1 and CDR2: SNHLY, FYNNEI. The CDR3: CASGSREVSYEQYF. The DNA of the CDR3 is TGTGCCAGCGGGTCGCGGGAGGTCTCCTACGAGCAGTACTTC.

In this sample, this clone turned up once. V usage is TRBV19 and J usage is TRBJ1-1; no definite D call. V lost 5 bases to trimming and J lost 3 bases, with 16 bases between them. CDR1 is LNHDA, CDR2 SQIVND, per germline (reference sequence). This CDR3 has 15 residues. The CDR3 reads CASSLGRLPYTEAFF. CDR3 nucleotide sequence: TGTGCCAGTAGTTTAGGACGGTTACCTTACACTGAAGCTTTCTTT.

V and J are TRBV6-1 and TRBJ2-2; D is unresolved. Germline-derived CDR1 and CDR2 are MNHNS and SASEGT. V lost 5 bases and J lost 3, with 13 bases in between. The CDR3 loop spans 15 amino acids. CDR3 protein: CASSRWDPDTGELFF. The CDR3 DNA is TGTGCCAGCAGTCGATGGGATCCAGACACCGGGGAGCTGTTTTTT.

This clone was seen just once. The chain links TRBV2 to TRBJ2-1; 11 bases agree with TRBD2. Germline V gene data show CDR1 as SNHLY and CDR2 as FYNNEI. With V trimmed by 5 bases and J by 8 bases, 5 bases remained unmatched. The CDR3 has 14 amino acids. CDR3 nucleotides: TGTGCCAGCAGTAAACGGACTAGCGGGCATGAGCAGTTCTTC. Protein sequence: CASSKRTSGHEQFF. The whole variable domain, remainder taken from reference TRBV2 and TRBJ2-1, is EPEVTQTPSHQVTQMGQEVILRCVPISNHLYFYWYRQILGQKVEFLVSFYNNEISEKSEIFDDQFSVERPDGSNFTLKIRSTKLEDSAMYFCASSKRTSGHEQFFGPGTRLTVL.

This chain connects TRBV6-4 to TRBJ1-1, with a tentative D call TRBD1 (5 bases). V lost 4 bases to trimming and J lost 2 bases, with 11 bases between them. Germline-derived CDR1 and CDR2 are MRHNA and SNTAGT. The CDR3 runs 14 residues. The CDR3 DNA is TGTGCCAGCAGTGTAGGGGCCTCCAACACTGAAGCTTTCTTT. Amino acids: CASSVGASNTEAFF.

This clone was found once. The J gene is TRBJ2-7, the V gene TRBV5-8, with 10 bases matching TRBD1. The CDR3 extends over 16 amino acids. CDR1 is SGHTS, CDR2 YDEGEE, per germline. V gave up 7 bases and J gave up 4 bases; unmatched junction bases: 14. CDR3: CASPQSSGTGVYEQYF. The CDR3 coding sequence is TGTGCCAGCCCACAAAGTTCCGGGACAGGGGTTTACGAGCAGTACTTC.

The genes are TRBV11-2 and TRBJ1-2, with no clear D. Germline loops: CDR1 SGHAT, CDR2 FQNNGV. Deletions cut 4 bases from V and 7 bases from J, with 13 bases between. The CDR3 consists of 13 residues. The CDR3 DNA is TGTGCCAGCAGCTATTCCGAGCAAAGTGGCTACACCTTC. Translation gives CASSYSEQSGYTF.

The J gene is TRBJ1-2, the V gene TRBV2; a weak D match, TRBD1 (5 bases). The CDR3 is made up of 15 amino acids. With 2 bases removed from V and 5 bases from J, the gap between germline ends came to 15 bases. CDR1 SNHLY and CDR2 FYNNEI come from the germline V gene. In DNA form, the CDR3 reads TGTGCCAGCAGTGAATGGGGCAACTCGGTGTATGGCTACACCTTC. Its translation: CASSEWGNSVYGYTF. Using reference TRBV2 and TRBJ1-2 for the parts outside the CDR3, the full variable domain is EPEVTQTPSHQVTQMGQEVILRCVPISNHLYFYWYRQILGQKVEFLVSFYNNEISEKSEIFDDQFSVERPDGSNFTLKIRSTKLEDSAMYFCASSEWGNSVYGYTFGSGTRLTVV.

The DNA of the CDR3 is TGTGCCAGCAGCGGACGTGGGGGAGCACGGGATGAGCAGTTCTTC. As protein: CASSGRGGARDEQFF. The rearrangement joins TRBV7-9 to TRBJ2-1; either TRBD1 or TRBD2 may fit D (5 bases each). The CDR3 spans 15 residues. CDR1 and CDR2 (germline): SEHNR, FQNEAQ (reference sequence). Deletions cut 5 bases from V and 8 bases from J, with 19 bases between.

A note on this clone: Distinct nucleotide sequences in the sample also encode this CDR3. The chain is built from TRBV9 and TRBJ1-2, with 7 positions matching TRBD1. There are 14 residues in the CDR3. V shed 0 bases, J shed 2 bases, and the junction held 1 base outside the gene matches. Germline V gene sequence: CDR1 SGDLS, CDR2 YYNGEE. The CDR3 coding sequence is TGTGCCAGCAGCGTAGCGACAGGGAACTATGGCTACACCTTC. It yields the protein CASSVATGNYGYTF.

The J gene is TRBJ2-5, the V gene TRBV14, with D possibly TRBD1 on 6 matching bases. V gave up 0 bases and J gave up 0 bases, with 11 bases separating them. This CDR3 comprises 16 residues. Germline V CDR1 and CDR2: SGHDN, FVKESK. In DNA, the CDR3 is TGTGCCAGCAGCCAAGATACAGGGTACTACCAAGAGACCCAGTACTTC. Its protein is CASSQDTGYYQETQYF.

CDR3 nucleotide sequence: TGTGCCAGCAGTTTATATACTAGCGGGAGCAATGAGCAGTTCTTC. Its protein is CASSLYTSGSNEQFF. The rearrangement uses TRBV28 and TRBJ2-1, with 11 bases matching TRBD2. Germline CDR1 is MDHEN and CDR2 is SYDVKM. The CDR3 is 15 residues long. Trimming at V came to 1 base and at J to 6 bases, leaving 2 bases not matched to a gene.

CDR3: CASSKGGEYEQYF. DNA of the CDR3: TGTGCCAGCAGTAAAGGGGGGGAATACGAGCAGTACTTC. This sequence joins TRBV2 and TRBJ2-7, with D possibly matching TRBD2 (7 bases). Germline V gene lookup returns CDR1 SNHLY and CDR2 FYNNEI. There are 13 residues in the CDR3. The V gene lost 5 bases and the J gene lost 4 bases, with 12 bases spanning the gap.